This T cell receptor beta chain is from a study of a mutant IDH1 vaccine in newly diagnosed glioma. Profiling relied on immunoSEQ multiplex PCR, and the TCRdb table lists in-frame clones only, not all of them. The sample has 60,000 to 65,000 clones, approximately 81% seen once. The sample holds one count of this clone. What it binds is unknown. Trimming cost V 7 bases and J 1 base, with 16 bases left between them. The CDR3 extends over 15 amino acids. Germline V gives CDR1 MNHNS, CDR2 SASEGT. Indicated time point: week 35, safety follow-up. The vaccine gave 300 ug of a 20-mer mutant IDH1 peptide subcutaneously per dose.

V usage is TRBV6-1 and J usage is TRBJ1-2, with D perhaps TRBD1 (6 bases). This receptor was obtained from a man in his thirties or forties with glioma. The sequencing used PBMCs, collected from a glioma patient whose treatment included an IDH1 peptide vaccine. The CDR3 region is CASIGTRGGNYGYTF. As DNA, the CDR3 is TGTGCCAGCATAGGAACCAGGGGCGGTAACTATGGCTACACCTTC.